This T cell receptor beta chain was observed in a study of T cells in Graves' hyperthyroidism and ophthalmopathy. Overall study context: Initial diagnosis, before any treatment, was when peripheral blood was collected. Study-wide results and caveats: Ophthalmopathy got predicted by the model a median about 6.5 months before its onset.

CDR3 length: 14 amino acids. Germline V lookup: CDR1 SQVTM, CDR2 ANQGSEA. V lost 6 bases, J lost 0 bases, and 7 bases stayed unmatched. A few counts support this clonotype. Its specificity is unknown. Clinical Activity Scores of at least 3, NOSPECS grades of at least 4 and durations under 3 months characterized ophthalmopathy patients. The PBMCs were taken from around 9 ml of fresh peripheral blood. Amplified regions were TCR beta CDR3 sequences from RNA transcripts. First-round RT-PCR with HTBI primers amplified the TCR CDR3 region. Via MiXCR, TCRdb re-called the multiplex PCR reads, giving one row per CDR3 protein. The table shows approximately 380,000 distinct CDR3 sequences, with over 12% occurring only once.

The clonotype comes from a man aged 45-60 years with Graves' ophthalmopathy. Material: blood. The genes are TRBV29-1 and TRBJ2-5; TRBD1 matches 7 bases. DNA for the CDR3: TGCAGCGTGACCGGGACAGTCTACCAAGAGACCCAGTACTTC. Its translation is CSVTGTVYQETQYF.